A selection of T cell receptor beta chains follows, all from one sample in a study of shared clonotypes between healthy human individuals. TCRdb's table, derived via immunoSEQ multiplex PCR, lists solely in-frame clones and lacks some. The table records more than 2,000,000 clones, roughly nine tenths of them present only once. Material: naive CD4+ T cells sorted from blood. Every receptor here comes from a man aged 18 to 35 in good health. Both conserved end residues are part of each CDR3. Fields, in order: V gene, clone size, J gene, D gene, CDR3 DNA, CDR3 protein. D genes are given only for firm matches. Some rows have no size entry. The others give once, few or many, or a class for an expanded clone.

TRBV6-5	NA	TRBJ1-6	TRBD1	TGTGCCAGCGGACAGGGCCTTAATAATTCACCCCTCCACTTT	CASGQGLNNSPLHF
TRBV6-5	NA	TRBJ2-5	NA	TGTGCCAGCAGTTACTTTGGCCTGGGGGGAGAGACCCAGTACTTC	CASSYFGLGGETQYF
TRBV30	NA	TRBJ2-7	NA	TGTGCCTGGAGTGTACGGGGGCTTAGCGAAAGAAAGTACTTC	CAWSVRGLSERKYF
TRBV2	NA	TRBJ1-3	TRBD1	TGTGCCAGCAGCAATACAGGGGCCTCTGGAAACACCATATATTTT	CASSNTGASGNTIYF
TRBV9	once	TRBJ2-7	NA	TGTGCCAGCAGCGTAGCGGCAGGGGTGACCTACGAGCAGTACTTC	CASSVAAGVTYEQYF
TRBV6-1	NA	TRBJ2-2	NA	TGTGCCAGCAGTACAGTGCCAGGGTACACCGGGGAGCTGTTTTTT	CASSTVPGYTGELFF
TRBV5-1	NA	TRBJ2-5	TRBD2	TGCGCCAGCAGCTTGGAGGCTAGCGGGAGGGCCATGACCCAGTACTTC	CASSLEASGRAMTQYF
TRBV5-1	few	TRBJ1-4	NA	TGCGCCAGCGCCTCGAGGGGGGTAAATGAAAAACTGTTTTTT	CASASRGVNEKLFF
TRBV4-1	NA	TRBJ2-3	NA	TGCGCCAGCAGCCAAGCTCCCGTCACAGATACGCAGTATTTT	CASSQAPVTDTQYF
TRBV2	NA	TRBJ2-6	TRBD2	TGTGCCAGCAGGCTCCTCCGGGGGGGCGAGGAATCTGGGGCCAACGTCCTGACTTTC	CASRLLRGGEESGANVLTF
TRBV7-8	NA	TRBJ2-7	NA	TGTGCCAGCAGCTTAGTTAAAAGGACTTCCTACGAGCAGTACTTC	CASSLVKRTSYEQYF